This T cell receptor beta chain was recovered during a study of vaccination and CD4 T cells after COVID-19. Study overall: Post-vaccination specimens were collected at a median of approximately 66 days following dose two (range 14 to 241). Stimulation of the cells used overlapping spike peptide pools from SARS-CoV-2 and from the common cold coronaviruses HCoV-NL63, HCoV-OC43 and HCoV-229E.

The Oncomine TCR Beta short-read assay generated sequence data from the DNA of cultured CD4+ T cells. Cultured CD4+ T cells yielded the extracted genomic DNA. TCRdb reanalysed the PCR reads using MiXCR and keeps one entry per CDR3 protein. Of about 21,000 distinct CDR3 sequences detected, 45% to 50% appear once; the ten largest clones hold roughly 9%. By share, this clonotype ranks as medium-sized. What it binds is not known. The treatment here: 10-day PBMC culture with coronavirus spike peptide pools or control peptides (ViraFEST assay). This TCR derives from a human donor who had recovered from COVID-19. Sequencing was carried out using CD4+ T cells from blood, cultured in vitro.

The CDR3 DNA is TGTGCCAGCAGCTTACTCCCGGATGGCTACACCTTC. Translation gives CASSLLPDGYTF. This chain joins TRBV5-6 and TRBJ1-2; D gene ambiguous. CDR3 length: 12 amino acids. CDR1 SGHDT and CDR2 YYEEEE come from the germline V gene. Trimming removed 2 bases from V and 6 bases from J, with 8 bases in between.